One and the same sample provided the 21 T cell receptor beta chains below, sequenced in a study of blood T cell repertoires in COVID-19. Libraries were prepared by immunoSEQ multiplex PCR; TCRdb keeps only in-frame clonotypes and omits some of them. The table records about 70,000 clones, roughly 86% of them present only once. Sequencing was carried out using peripheral blood. The receptors shown here come from a man aged 65-85 years with active COVID-19.

The J gene is TRBJ2-7, the V gene TRBV11-2; 7 bases map to TRBD1. CDR1 and CDR2 (germline): SGHAT, FQNNGV. The CDR3 extends over 14 amino acids. Trimming removed 5 bases from V and 3 bases from J; junction bases left unmatched: 7. In DNA form, the CDR3 reads TGTGCCAGCAGCCCCACAGGGGCCGGCTACGAGCAGTACTTC. Its translation is CASSPTGAGYEQYF.

The CDR3 DNA is TGTGCCAGCAGCCCACAAGAGACCCAGTACTTC. Its translation: CASSPQETQYF. This chain connects TRBV7-8 to TRBJ2-5, with unresolved D. This CDR3 contains 11 residues. Germline-derived CDR1 and CDR2 are SGHVS and FQNEAQ. Trimming cost V 5 bases and J 2 bases, with 3 bases left between them.

This clone was detected only a few times. The rearrangement links TRBV27 to TRBJ1-4; a possible D gene is TRBD1 (6 bases). Germline V gives CDR1 MNHEY, CDR2 SMNVEV (reference sequence). There are 19 residues in the CDR3. The germline V and J ends were trimmed by 3 bases and 3 bases, with 23 bases remaining between them. The CDR3 bases are TGTGCCAGCAGTTTCAGCCCGCTGCTATGGGGGCAGGCTAATGAAAAACTGTTTTTT. Encoded protein: CASSFSPLLWGQANEKLFF.

This clone was found once. The chain uses TRBV19 and TRBJ2-1; 10 bases align to TRBD1. The CDR3 covers 15 residues. The V gene's germline CDR1 is LNHDA and CDR2 SQIVND (reference sequence). Trimming removed 4 bases from V and 3 bases from J; junction bases left unmatched: 3. The CDR3 region is CASSSGTGVYNEQFF. In nucleotides, the CDR3 is TGTGCCAGTAGTAGCGGGACAGGGGTCTACAATGAGCAGTTCTTC. Combining the CDR3 with reference TRBV19 and TRBJ2-1 gives the whole variable domain DGGITQSPKYLFRKEGQNVTLSCEQNLNHDAMYWYRQDPGQGLRLIYYSQIVNDFQKGDIAEGYSVSREKKESFPLTVTSAQKNPTAFYLCASSSGTGVYNEQFFGPGTRLTVL.

The chain uses TRBV7-3 and TRBJ1-6; D is possibly TRBD1 (6 bases). Per the germline V gene, CDR1 is SGHTA and CDR2 is FQGTGA. V dropped 2 bases and J dropped 7 bases, with 12 bases sitting between them. The CDR3 is made up of 15 amino acids. CDR3 residues: CASSLAGGWNSPLHF. CDR3 sequence (DNA): TGTGCCAGCAGCTTAGCGGGGGGCTGGAATTCACCCCTCCACTTT. The complete variable domain, with remaining parts taken from reference TRBV7-3 and TRBJ1-6, reads GAGVSQTPSNKVTEKGKYVELRCDPISGHTALYWYRQSLGQGPEFLIYFQGTGAADDSGLPNDRFFAVRPEGSVSTLKIQRTERGDSAVYLCASSLAGGWNSPLHFGNGTRLTVT.

Details on this clone: This sample also contains other DNA sequences that code for the same CDR3. The rearrangement uses TRBV11-3 and TRBJ2-7; 9 nucleotides match TRBD1. J lost 6 bases, V lost 3 bases, and 3 bases had no gene match. The length of the CDR3 is 13 residues. Germline lookup yields CDR1 SGHNT and CDR2 YENEEA. CDR3 DNA: TGTGCCAGCAGCTTTGACAGGGGGGCCGAGCAGTACTTC. Translation: CASSFDRGAEQYF. Together with reference TRBV11-3 and TRBJ2-7, the CDR3 gives the full variable domain: EAGVVQSPRYKIIEKKQPVAFWCNPISGHNTLYWYLQNLGQGPELLIRYENEEAVDDSQLPKDRFSAERLKGVDSTLKIQPAELGDSAVYLCASSFDRGAEQYFGPGTRLTVT.

The chain carries TRBV5-4 and TRBJ2-7; the D gene is possibly TRBD2 (6 bases). Trimming took off 2 bases at V and 2 bases at J, with 11 bases between the two ends. The CDR3 has 14 amino acids. Germline CDR1 SGHNT, CDR2 YYREEE (reference sequence). The CDR3 spells CASSFGRGTYEQYF. The CDR3 DNA follows: TGTGCCAGCAGCTTCGGGCGGGGCACCTACGAGCAGTACTTC. The complete variable domain, with remaining parts taken from reference TRBV5-4 and TRBJ2-7, reads ETGVTQSPTHLIKTRGQQVTLRCSSQSGHNTVSWYQQALGQGPQFIFQYYREEENGRGNFPPRFSGLQFPNYSSELNVNALELDDSALYLCASSFGRGTYEQYFGPGTRLTVT.

The chain is built from TRBV10-3 and TRBJ2-7; 8 bases are a match to TRBD1. CDR1 is ENHRY, CDR2 SYGVKD, per germline. V dropped 2 bases and J dropped 0; count of bases not matched to a gene: 12. The CDR3 has 18 residues. The CDR3 sequence is CAISEGPWGTGSSYEQYF. As DNA, the CDR3 is TGTGCCATCAGTGAGGGCCCCTGGGGGACAGGAAGCTCCTACGAGCAGTACTTC.

The CDR3 protein is CASTRTSGGREQYF. The CDR3 bases are TGCGCCAGCACCCGGACTAGCGGGGGGCGGGAGCAGTACTTC. The genes are TRBV5-1 and TRBJ2-7, with TRBD2 matching over 14 bases. The germline CDR1 and CDR2 sequences are SGHRS and YFSETQ. J was trimmed by 7 bases and V by 6 bases; bases with no gene match: 6. The length of the CDR3 is 14 residues.

This chain links TRBV7-3 with TRBJ2-3; tentatively, D is TRBD2 (5 bases). Per germline, CDR1 SGHTA and CDR2 FQGTGA. The CDR3 has 15 residues. The V end lost 3 bases, the J end lost 1 base, and 11 bases lay between the germline ends. The CDR3, as DNA: TGTGCCAGCAGCTTCCAACACGGGGGCACAGATACGCAGTATTTT. Its protein product is CASSFQHGGTDTQYF.

The rearrangement joins TRBV28 to TRBJ2-1, with 9 bases aligning to TRBD2. Germline CDR1 is MDHEN and CDR2 is SYDVKM. The CDR3 spans 17 residues. V gave up 8 bases and J gave up 12 bases; unmatched junction bases: 23. CDR3 nucleotide sequence: TGTGCCAGCGGGGCTAGCGGGAATAGGGACTTTGACGGTGGGCAGTTCTTC. Translation: CASGASGNRDFDGGQFF. Using reference TRBV28 and TRBJ2-1 for the parts outside the CDR3, the full variable domain is DVKVTQSSRYLVKRTGEKVFLECVQDMDHENMFWYRQDPGLGLRLIYFSYDVKMKEKGDIPEGYSVSREKKERFSLILESASTNQTSMYLCASGASGNRDFDGGQFFGPGTRLTVL.

This rearrangement joins TRBV4-1 to TRBJ1-2, with TRBD1 as a possible D gene (6 bases). The CDR3 contains 15 residues. The germline gives CDR1 MGHRA, CDR2 YSYEKL. With 1 base removed from V and 4 bases from J, the gap between germline ends came to 13 bases. CDR3 bases: TGCGCCAGCAGCCAAGGTCGGACAGATGCCTATGGCTACACCTTC. Its protein is CASSQGRTDAYGYTF.

V is TRBV18 and J is TRBJ2-3; 7 bases map to TRBD1. The germline V gene has CDR1 KGHSH and CDR2 LQKENI. The V gene end was trimmed by 3 bases and the J gene end by 6 bases; junction bases not matched to a gene: 9. The CDR3 loop spans 15 amino acids. CDR3 protein: CASSPLAGGQDTQYF. The DNA for the CDR3 is TGTGCCAGCTCACCGTTGGCAGGGGGACAGGATACGCAGTATTTT.

The chain combines TRBV12-3 or TRBV12-4 with TRBJ2-1; perhaps TRBD2 as D (5 bases). Trimming pared 6 bases from V and 10 bases from J, leaving 13 bases between. The CDR3 runs to 12 residues. In DNA form, the CDR3 reads TGTGCCAGCAGCCCAACCCCGGGGGAGCAGTTCTTC. Its protein product is CASSPTPGEQFF.

The V and J genes are TRBV19 and TRBJ2-1, with a tentative D call TRBD2 (5 bases). From germline, CDR1 is LNHDA and CDR2 SQIVND (reference sequence). The CDR3 has 13 amino acids. The V and J ends lost 5 bases and 10 bases respectively, with 15 bases between them. The CDR3 coding sequence is TGTGCCAGTAGTCCCCGGACTGTTAGCGAGCAGTTCTTC. Residues: CASSPRTVSEQFF.

The chain links TRBV7-2 to TRBJ2-3, with a tentative D call TRBD2 (5 bases). CDR1 SGHTA and CDR2 FQGNSA come from the germline V gene. The CDR3 contains 14 residues. Trimming took 5 bases from V and 4 from J, leaving 13 bases between them. The CDR3 loop is CASSPVGVADTQYF. The DNA for the CDR3 is TGTGCCAGCAGCCCCGTGGGAGTTGCAGATACGCAGTATTTT.

J is TRBJ2-3 and V is TRBV7-6; 9 nucleotides agree with TRBD2. V was pared by 5 bases and J by 2 bases, with 14 bases of the junction left unmatched. The CDR3 length is 18 residues. CDR1 and CDR2 from the germline V gene are SGHVS and FNYEAQ. The CDR3 protein is CASSPWGASGTPTDTQYF. The CDR3 coding sequence is TGTGCCAGCAGCCCTTGGGGGGCTAGCGGGACCCCCACAGATACGCAGTATTTT.

The V call is TRBV4-2, the J call TRBJ1-4; 9 bases are a match to TRBD1. Trimming took 1 base from V and 1 from J; bases not matched to a gene: 7. Germline-derived CDR1 and CDR2 are LGHNA and YNFKEQ. The CDR3 runs to 18 residues. CDR3 protein: CASSQVSGQGVTNEKLFF. The CDR3 nucleotides are TGTGCCAGCAGCCAAGTGTCGGGACAGGGTGTAACTAATGAAAAACTGTTTTTT.

This rearrangement joins TRBV3-1 (or the pseudogene TRBV3-2) to TRBJ2-3; unclear D gene. V gave up 6 bases and J gave up 4 bases, with 5 bases separating them. Germline assignment: CDR1 LGHDT and CDR2 YNNKEL (reference sequence). The CDR3 is 11 amino acids. CDR3 DNA: TGTGCCAGCAGGGGCGCAGATACGCAGTATTTT. This sequence encodes CASRGADTQYF.

The chain employs TRBV5-1 and TRBJ2-1, with 10 bases identical to TRBD2. Germline values: CDR1 SGHRS, CDR2 YFSETQ. The V and J ends lost 1 base and 4 bases, in that order; junction bases with no gene match: 8. The CDR3 has 17 residues. Written as DNA, the CDR3 is TGCGCCAGCAGCTTGCCGACCCTAGCGGGAGCGTACAATGAGCAGTTCTTC. It specifies CASSLPTLAGAYNEQFF.

The rearrangement joins TRBV5-1 to TRBJ1-2; D is unresolved. Trimming left V 0 bases short and J 7 bases short, with 10 bases between. The length of the CDR3 is 13 residues. Germline V lookup: CDR1 SGHRS, CDR2 YFSETQ. CDR3 nucleotide sequence: TGCGCCAGCAGCTTGGGGCGGGCCGGTGGCTACACCTTC. This gives the protein CASSLGRAGGYTF. The full variable domain, with the rest looked up from reference TRBV5-1 and TRBJ1-2, is KAGVTQTPRYLIKTRGQQVTLSCSPISGHRSVSWYQQTPGQGLQFLFEYFSETQRNKGNFPGRFSGRQFSNSRSEMNVSTLELGDSALYLCASSLGRAGGYTFGSGTRLTVV.